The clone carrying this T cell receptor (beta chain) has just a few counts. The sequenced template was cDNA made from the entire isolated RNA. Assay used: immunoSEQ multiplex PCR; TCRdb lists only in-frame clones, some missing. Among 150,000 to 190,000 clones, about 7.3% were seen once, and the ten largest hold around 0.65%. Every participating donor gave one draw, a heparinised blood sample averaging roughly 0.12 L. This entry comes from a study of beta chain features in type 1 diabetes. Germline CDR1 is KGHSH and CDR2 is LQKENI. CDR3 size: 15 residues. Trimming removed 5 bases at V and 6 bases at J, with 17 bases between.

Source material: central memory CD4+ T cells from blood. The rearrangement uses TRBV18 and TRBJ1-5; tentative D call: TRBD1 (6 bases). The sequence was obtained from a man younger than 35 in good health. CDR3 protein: CASSGGAGSGQPQHF. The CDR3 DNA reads TGTGCCAGCTCAGGGGGGGCAGGCTCGGGTCAGCCCCAGCATTTT. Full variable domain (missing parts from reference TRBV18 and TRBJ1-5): NAGVMQNPRHLVRRRGQEARLRCSPMKGHSHVYWYRQLPEEGLKFMVYLQKENIIDESGMPKERFSAEFPKEGPSILRIQQVVRGDSAAYFCASSGGAGSGQPQHFGDGTRLSIL.